Listed here are 23 T cell receptor beta chains from one sample, sequenced in a study of shared clonotypes between healthy human individuals. The data were produced by immunoSEQ multiplex PCR, yet TCRdb's version contains in-frame clones alone and is incomplete. The table has around 500,000 clones, roughly 85% seen once. Sequencing was performed on PBMCs. These receptors were taken from a woman aged 40 to 50 in good health. Some clones in this sample may be carry-over from other donors' samples.

CDR3 bases: TGTGCCAGCAGTCCCCGGGTGCAGGGTGGAGAAAAACTGTTTTTT. It specifies CASSPRVQGGEKLFF. The chain is built from TRBV28 and TRBJ1-4; weak D call: TRBD1 (5 bases). The V and J ends lost 5 bases and 8 bases respectively, with 18 bases between them. The CDR3 spans 15 residues. Per germline, CDR1 MDHEN and CDR2 SYDVKM.

The chain is built from TRBV27 and TRBJ2-5, with a tentative D call TRBD1 (6 bases). This CDR3 spans 12 amino acids. V gave up 3 bases and J gave up 4 bases, with 6 bases separating them. CDR1 is MNHEY and CDR2 is SMNVEV in the germline V gene (reference sequence). The CDR3 nucleotides are TGTGCCAGCAGTTTCAGGGGAGAGACCCAGTACTTC. Translating it yields CASSFRGETQYF.

J is TRBJ1-3 and V is TRBV29-1; D is uncertain. The CDR3 spans 15 residues. Germline V gene sequence: CDR1 SQVTM, CDR2 ANQGSEA. V shed 4 bases and J shed 4 bases, with 17 bases lying between them. CDR3 nucleotides: TGCAGCGTTGCCGTTGGGCCCAGTGAAGGAAACACCATATATTTT. Translation: CSVAVGPSEGNTIYF.

The chain has TRBV30 and TRBJ1-1; D is perhaps TRBD1 (5 bases). With 0 bases removed from V and 3 bases from J, the gap between germline ends came to 8 bases. Germline CDR1 reads GTSNPN; CDR2 reads SVGIG (reference sequence). The CDR3 has 13 residues. CDR3 sequence reads: CAWSVGDYTEAFF. The CDR3 nucleotides read TGTGCCTGGAGTGTGGGGGATTACACTGAAGCTTTCTTT.

The chain is built from TRBV30 and TRBJ2-6; a weak D match, TRBD2 (5 bases). Trimming left V 6 bases short and J 4 bases short, with 16 bases between. The CDR3 is 15 residues long. The germline V gene encodes CDR1 GTSNPN and CDR2 SVGIG (reference sequence). The CDR3 bases are TGTGCCTGTTCCACGGGGATTTCGGGGGCCAACGTCCTGACTTTC. It specifies CACSTGISGANVLTF. Variable domain in full (rest from reference TRBV30 and TRBJ2-6): SQTIHQWPATLVQPVGSPLSLECTVEGTSNPNLYWYRQAAGRGLQLLFYSVGIGQISSEVPQNLSASRPQDRQFILSSKKLLLSDSGFYLCACSTGISGANVLTFGAGSRLTVL.

CDR3 bases: TGCGCCAGCAGCCTCCTATACCGCTCTGGAAACACCATATATTTT. Protein sequence: CASSLLYRSGNTIYF. The genes are TRBV4-3 and TRBJ1-3, with D unclear. This CDR3 contains 15 residues. Germline values: CDR1 LGHNA, CDR2 YSLEER. Deletions cut 4 bases from V and 0 bases from J, with 10 bases between.

This clone was observed once. The sample has other DNA sequences that encode this CDR3 too. V usage is TRBV20-1 and J usage is TRBJ2-5; no clear D. The CDR3 loop spans 11 amino acids. Germline V gene data show CDR1 as DFQATT and CDR2 as SNEGSKA (reference sequence). Trimming removed 2 bases from V and 5 bases from J, with 6 bases in between. CDR3 region: CSARPAETQYF. The CDR3 region has the DNA TGCAGTGCTAGACCAGCGGAGACCCAGTACTTC.

The chain couples TRBV5-1 to TRBJ2-1; 8 nucleotides agree with TRBD1. V was pared by 0 bases and J by 9 bases, with 5 bases of the junction left unmatched. Germline V CDR1 and CDR2: SGHRS, YFSETQ. This CDR3 has 14 amino acids. This CDR3 is CASSLVQGAGEQFF. The CDR3 DNA is TGCGCCAGCAGCTTGGTGCAGGGGGCGGGTGAGCAGTTCTTC.

The chain is built from TRBV5-1 and TRBJ2-3; a weak D match, TRBD2 (6 bases). CDR1 SGHRS and CDR2 YFSETQ come from the germline V gene. The CDR3 covers 14 residues. Trimming shortened V by 1 base and J by 2 bases, and 8 bases separated the two germline ends. CDR3 coding DNA: TGCGCCAGCAGCTTGACGGGAGCCACAGATACGCAGTATTTT. Protein sequence: CASSLTGATDTQYF.

The V and J genes are TRBV10-1 and TRBJ2-1; the match to TRBD1 covers 7 bases. Germline V CDR1 and CDR2: WNHNN, SYGVQD (reference sequence). The junction had 3 bases not matched to a gene; V was cut back by 4 bases and J by 6 bases. The CDR3 has 13 residues. The CDR3 sequence is CASSAAGGNEQFF. The DNA of the CDR3 is TGCGCCAGCAGTGCTGCAGGGGGCAATGAGCAGTTCTTC.

As to this clone: The sample contains more than one DNA sequence encoding this CDR3. The chain has TRBV7-3 and TRBJ2-1, with D possibly TRBD1 on 6 matching bases. V lost 5 bases, J lost 7 bases, and 12 bases lay in between. Germline CDR1 SGHTA, CDR2 FQGTGA. This CDR3 has 13 residues. The CDR3 is CASSLLRGNEQFF. CDR3 in DNA: TGTGCCAGCAGCCTCCTTAGGGGGAATGAGCAGTTCTTC. Using reference TRBV7-3 and TRBJ2-1 for the parts outside the CDR3, the full variable domain is GAGVSQTPSNKVTEKGKYVELRCDPISGHTALYWYRQSLGQGPEFLIYFQGTGAADDSGLPNDRFFAVRPEGSVSTLKIQRTERGDSAVYLCASSLLRGNEQFFGPGTRLTVL.

The chain has TRBV18 and TRBJ2-7, with TRBD2 identical over 10 bases. CDR3 length: 15 residues. The V and J ends lost 6 bases and 2 bases, in that order; junction bases with no gene match: 7. The germline gives CDR1 KGHSH, CDR2 LQKENI. The CDR3 reads CASSQRGTSAYEQYF. CDR3 coding DNA: TGTGCCAGCTCCCAAAGAGGGACTAGCGCCTACGAGCAGTACTTC.

The rearrangement uses TRBV4-2 and TRBJ2-7, with no clear D. V was trimmed by 1 base and J by 2 bases, leaving 9 bases between them. The CDR3 runs 14 residues. CDR1 is LGHNA, CDR2 YNFKEQ, per germline. The CDR3 spells CASSQAHSTYEQYF. The DNA of the CDR3 is TGTGCCAGCAGCCAAGCGCACAGCACCTACGAGCAGTACTTC.

The CDR3 is CASSLVGSAYEQYF. DNA for the CDR3: TGTGCCAGCAGCTTAGTGGGTAGCGCCTACGAGCAGTACTTC. The genes are TRBV7-2 and TRBJ2-7, with D perhaps TRBD2 (5 bases). This CDR3 has 14 residues. Looked up from germline, CDR1 is SGHTA and CDR2 is FQGNSA. V lost 1 base and J 2 bases, leaving 9 bases between the germline ends.

V gene TRBV19 combines with J gene TRBJ2-3; no reliable D call. The V end was cut by 8 bases, the J end by 6 bases, with 12 bases between. This CDR3 has 12 amino acids. Germline V gives CDR1 LNHDA, CDR2 SQIVND (reference sequence). CDR3 region: CASRRSADTQYF. The CDR3 coding sequence is TGTGCCAGTCGACGGTCCGCGGATACGCAGTATTTT.

The chain joins TRBV30 to TRBJ1-2; tentatively, D is TRBD1 (6 bases). Trimming shortened V by 0 bases and J by 2 bases, and 16 bases separated the two germline ends. Per germline, CDR1 GTSNPN and CDR2 SVGIG (reference sequence). The CDR3 is 16 residues long. The CDR3: CAWSVRQETGNYGYTF. DNA of the CDR3: TGTGCCTGGAGTGTACGTCAGGAAACAGGGAACTATGGCTACACCTTC. Supplemented by reference TRBV30 and TRBJ1-2, the full variable domain reads SQTIHQWPATLVQPVGSPLSLECTVEGTSNPNLYWYRQAAGRGLQLLFYSVGIGQISSEVPQNLSASRPQDRQFILSSKKLLLSDSGFYLCAWSVRQETGNYGYTFGSGTRLTVV.

In the case of this clone: An end of the junction differs from the germline gene, which may be a read error. V usage is TRBV7-7 and J usage is TRBJ2-3; TRBD2 matches at 10 bases. CDR3 length: 15 residues. Germline V CDR1 and CDR2: SSHAT, FNYEAQ (reference sequence). The CDR3 DNA sequence: TGTGCTAGCAGCTTGGGACTAGCGAGCACAGATACGCAGTATTTT. Protein: CASSLGLASTDTQYF.

The genes are TRBV7-8 and TRBJ1-5, with TRBD1 matching 8 bases. With 1 base clipped from V and 0 bases from J, the junction kept 5 bases outside the gene matches. The germline V gene encodes CDR1 SGHVS and CDR2 FQNEAQ. This CDR3 spans 17 amino acids. The CDR3 nucleotides are TGTGCCAGCAGCTTAGTAGCAGGGGGCAGTAGCAATCAGCCCCAGCATTTT. This codes for CASSLVAGGSSNQPQHF.

The chain employs TRBV10-1 and TRBJ1-5; D gene unclear. The CDR3 totals 14 residues. Germline CDR1 is WNHNN and CDR2 is SYGVQD (reference sequence). With 3 bases removed from V and 3 bases from J, the gap between germline ends came to 9 bases. CDR3 DNA: TGCGCCAGCAGTGAAGGGCATCCCAATCAGCCCCAGCATTTT. It yields the protein CASSEGHPNQPQHF.

This clone was found once. The chain uses TRBV6-1 and TRBJ1-2, with 7 bases matching TRBD1. V lost 2 bases to trimming and J lost 4 bases; unmatched junction nucleotides: 13. There are 17 residues in the CDR3. The germline gives CDR1 MNHNS, CDR2 SASEGT. CDR3 in amino acids: CASSEPGGGRPLYGYTF. DNA of the CDR3: TGTGCCAGCAGTGAACCGGGAGGGGGCCGTCCCCTCTATGGCTACACCTTC.

The V gene is TRBV4-3, the J gene TRBJ2-5; TRBD1 might be the D (6 bases). Matching the DNA end better, TRBJ2-7 makes the J call doubtful. The length of the CDR3 is 17 residues. From germline, CDR1 is LGHNA and CDR2 YSLEER. The CDR3, as DNA: TGCGCCAGCAGCCAGGACGTTCATGGGACACCAACCTACGAGCAGTACTTC. Its protein product is CASSQDVHGTPTYEQYF.

CDR3: CASSPRTSGYNEQFF. The CDR3 DNA reads TGTGCCAGCTCACCGCGGACTAGCGGATACAATGAGCAGTTCTTC. V and J are TRBV18 and TRBJ2-1; 10 nucleotides line up with TRBD2. Per the germline V gene, CDR1 is KGHSH and CDR2 is LQKENI. V lost 3 bases, J lost 4 bases, and 3 bases stayed unmatched. There are 15 residues in the CDR3.

The gene calls are TRBV6-5 and TRBJ2-5; 8 bases are a match to TRBD1. The V segment lost 5 bases and the J segment 1 base; nucleotides outside the gene matches: 3. This CDR3 spans 14 amino acids. Germline V lookup: CDR1 MNHEY, CDR2 SVGAGI. CDR3: CASSMDRAQETQYF. The CDR3 coding sequence is TGTGCCAGCAGTATGGACAGGGCCCAAGAGACCCAGTACTTC.